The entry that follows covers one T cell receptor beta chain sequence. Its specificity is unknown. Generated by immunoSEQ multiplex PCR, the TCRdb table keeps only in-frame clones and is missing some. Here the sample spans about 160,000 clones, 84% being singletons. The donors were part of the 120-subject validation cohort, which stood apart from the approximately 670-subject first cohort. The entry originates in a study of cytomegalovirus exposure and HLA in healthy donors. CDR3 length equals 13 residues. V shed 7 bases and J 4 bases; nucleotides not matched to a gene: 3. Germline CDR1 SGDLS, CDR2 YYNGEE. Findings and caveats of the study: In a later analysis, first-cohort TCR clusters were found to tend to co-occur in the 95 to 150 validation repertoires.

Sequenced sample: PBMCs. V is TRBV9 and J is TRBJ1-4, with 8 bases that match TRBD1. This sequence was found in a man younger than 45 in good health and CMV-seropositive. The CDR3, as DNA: TGTGCCAGCTCTACAGGGGGTAATGAAAAACTGTTTTTT. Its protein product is CASSTGGNEKLFF.